This T cell receptor beta chain derives from a study of blood T cell repertoires in COVID-19. Data came from immunoSEQ multiplex PCR; TCRdb stores just in-frame clones and leaves some out. The table has over 200,000 clones, about 86% seen once. From germline, CDR1 is MNHEY and CDR2 SMNVEV (reference sequence). This CDR3 is 15 amino acids long. The V end was cut by 3 bases, the J end by 2 bases, with 13 bases between. This chain uses TRBV27 with TRBJ1-1, with D perhaps matching TRBD1 (6 bases). The TCR comes from a woman in her forties or fifties with acute or convalescent COVID-19. Material for sequencing was peripheral blood. CDR3 protein: CASSFFGQTNTEAFF. Written as DNA, the CDR3 is TGTGCCAGCAGTTTTTTTGGACAGACTAACACTGAAGCTTTCTTT.